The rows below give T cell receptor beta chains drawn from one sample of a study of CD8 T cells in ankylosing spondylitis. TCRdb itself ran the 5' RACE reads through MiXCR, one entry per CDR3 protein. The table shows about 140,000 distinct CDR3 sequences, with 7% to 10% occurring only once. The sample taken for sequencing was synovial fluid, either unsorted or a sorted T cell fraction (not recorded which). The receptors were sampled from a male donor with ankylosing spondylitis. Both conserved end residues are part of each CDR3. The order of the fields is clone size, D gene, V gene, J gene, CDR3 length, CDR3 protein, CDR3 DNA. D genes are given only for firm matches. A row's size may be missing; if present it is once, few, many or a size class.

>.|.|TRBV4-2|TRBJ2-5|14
CASSQGAVEETQYF
TGTGCCAGCAGCCAAGGAGCGGTGGAAGAGACCCAGTACTTC
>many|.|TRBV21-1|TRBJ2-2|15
CASSEGTENTGELFF
TGTGCCAGCAGCGAAGGGACGGAGAACACCGGGGAGCTGTTTTTT
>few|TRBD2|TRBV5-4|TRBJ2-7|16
CASTRGLAGERYEQYF
TGTGCCAGCACCCGGGGACTAGCGGGAGAACGGTACGAGCAGTACTTC
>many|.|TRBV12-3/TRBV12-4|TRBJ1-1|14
CASIRLRGGTEAFF
TGTGCCAGCATTAGGCTTCGGGGCGGCACTGAAGCTTTCTTT
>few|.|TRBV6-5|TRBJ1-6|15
CASSYSRAGNSPLHF
TGTGCCAGCAGTTATTCTCGAGCGGGGAATTCACCCCTCCACTTT
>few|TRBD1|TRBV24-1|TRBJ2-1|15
CATSDMTGLHNEQFF
TGTGCCACCAGTGATATGACAGGGTTGCACAATGAGCAGTTCTTC
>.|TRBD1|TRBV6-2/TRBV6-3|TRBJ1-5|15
CASSRDRGHNQPQHF
TGTGCCAGCAGCCGGGACAGGGGGCACAATCAGCCCCAGCATTTT
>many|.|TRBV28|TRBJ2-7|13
CASSTGSLYEQYF
TGTGCCAGCAGTACCGGGTCCCTCTACGAGCAGTACTTC
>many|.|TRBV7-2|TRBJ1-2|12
CASSLRPYGYTF
TGTGCCAGCAGCCTGAGGCCCTATGGCTACACCTTC
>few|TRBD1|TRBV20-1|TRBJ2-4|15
CSASSGTGDLDIQYF
TGCAGTGCTAGCTCCGGGACAGGGGATTTGGACATTCAGTACTTC
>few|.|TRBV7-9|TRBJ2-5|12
CASSRPSETQYF
TGTGCCAGCAGCCGACCCAGCGAGACCCAGTACTTC
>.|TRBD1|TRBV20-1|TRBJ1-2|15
CSARARNRGNYGYTF
TGCAGTGCTAGAGCTAGGAACAGGGGAAACTATGGCTACACCTTC
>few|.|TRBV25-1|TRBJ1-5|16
CASSPTSSGWDQPQHF
TGTGCCAGCAGTCCCACCTCATCAGGGTGGGATCAGCCCCAGCATTTT
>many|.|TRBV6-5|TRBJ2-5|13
CASSSQDGGTQYF
TGTGCCAGCAGTTCACAGGATGGCGGGACCCAGTACTTC
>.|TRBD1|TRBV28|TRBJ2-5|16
CASSTQGADLGRTQYF
TGTGCCAGCAGTACACAGGGGGCGGATCTAGGTCGGACCCAGTACTTC
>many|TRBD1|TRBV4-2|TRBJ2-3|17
CASSLTLGTGKEDTQYF
TGTGCCAGCAGCCTCACCCTAGGGACAGGGAAGGAGGATACGCAGTATTTT
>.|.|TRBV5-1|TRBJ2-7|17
CASSWLEGQGGSYEQYF
TGCGCCAGCAGCTGGCTTGAGGGGCAGGGCGGTAGTTACGAGCAGTACTTC
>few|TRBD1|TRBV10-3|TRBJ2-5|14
CAISLGQDQETQYF
TGTGCCATCAGCCTAGGACAGGACCAAGAGACCCAGTACTTC
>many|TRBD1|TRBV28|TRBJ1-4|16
CASRRDRGMVGEKLFF
TGTGCCAGCAGGAGGGACAGGGGAATGGTCGGTGAAAAACTGTTTTTT
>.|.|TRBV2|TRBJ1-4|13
CASSDRVNEKLFF
TGTGCCAGCAGTGACAGGGTAAACGAAAAACTGTTTTTT
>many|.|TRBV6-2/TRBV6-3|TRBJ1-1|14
CASSALQGPSEAFF
TGTGCCAGCAGTGCCTTACAGGGTCCCTCTGAAGCTTTCTTT
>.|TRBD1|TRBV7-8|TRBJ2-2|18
CASSLTPTGQGSTGELFF
TGTGCCAGCAGCTTAACCCCAACGGGACAGGGATCGACCGGGGAGCTGTTTTTT
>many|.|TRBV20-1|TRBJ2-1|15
CSARDLTRSYNEQFF
TGCAGTGCTAGAGATCTGACTAGATCCTACAATGAGCAGTTCTTC
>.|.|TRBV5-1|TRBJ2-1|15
CASSVRGIGDNEQFF
TGCGCCAGCAGCGTGAGGGGGATTGGGGACAATGAGCAGTTCTTC
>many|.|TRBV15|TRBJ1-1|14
CATSREQLNTEAFF
TGTGCCACCAGCAGAGAACAGTTGAACACTGAAGCTTTCTTT
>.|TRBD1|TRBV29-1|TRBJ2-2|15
CSVVRQGAGTGELFF
TGCAGCGTTGTGCGGCAGGGGGCCGGCACCGGGGAGCTGTTTTTT
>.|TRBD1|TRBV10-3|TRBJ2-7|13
CAISYRGVYEQYF
TGTGCCATCAGCTACAGGGGCGTCTACGAGCAGTACTTC
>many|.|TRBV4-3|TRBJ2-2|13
CASSQVQGGELFF
TGCGCCAGCAGCCAAGTCCAGGGCGGGGAGCTGTTTTTT
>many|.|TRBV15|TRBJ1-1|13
CATRPTANTEAFF
TGTGCCACCAGGCCGACAGCGAACACTGAAGCTTTCTTT
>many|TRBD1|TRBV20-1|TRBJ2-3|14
CSAPTGLETDTQYF
TGCAGTGCCCCGACAGGGCTTGAAACAGATACGCAGTATTTT
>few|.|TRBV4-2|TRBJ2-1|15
CATSRAPSSYNEQFF
TGTGCCACCTCGAGGGCCCCCAGTAGCTACAATGAGCAGTTCTTC
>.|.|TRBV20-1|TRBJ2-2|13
CSATAGYAGELFF
TGCAGTGCCACCGCCGGGTACGCCGGGGAGCTGTTTTTT
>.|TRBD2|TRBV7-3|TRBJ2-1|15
CASSLGTSDLYEQFF
TGTGCCAGCAGCCTCGGGACTAGCGACCTATATGAGCAGTTCTTC
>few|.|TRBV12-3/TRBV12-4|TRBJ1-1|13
CASRVRENTEAFF
TGTGCCAGCAGGGTAAGAGAGAACACTGAAGCTTTCTTT
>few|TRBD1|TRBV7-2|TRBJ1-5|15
CASTSGQGASQPQHF
TGTGCCAGCACCAGCGGACAGGGGGCAAGTCAGCCCCAGCATTTT
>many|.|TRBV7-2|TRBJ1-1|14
CASSKQVTASEAFF
TGTGCCAGCAGCAAACAGGTAACAGCCTCTGAAGCTTTCTTT
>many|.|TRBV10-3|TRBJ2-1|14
CAIRSSSRYNEQFF
TGTGCCATCAGATCTAGCTCCAGGTACAATGAGCAGTTCTTC
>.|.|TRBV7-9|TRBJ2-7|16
CASSLELGGSSYEQYF
TGTGCCAGCAGCTTAGAATTAGGGGGGAGCTCCTACGAGCAGTACTTC